Following are 29 T cell receptor beta chains from one sample sequenced in a study of blood T cell repertoires in COVID-19. Data came from immunoSEQ multiplex PCR; TCRdb stores just in-frame clones and leaves some out. The profile shows 30,000 to 40,000 clones, 85% of them singletons. What was sequenced was peripheral blood. The receptors were sampled from a human donor in a cohort sampled during active COVID-19.

This clone was counted only a few times. The chain recombines TRBV5-1 with TRBJ1-1; unclear D gene. This CDR3 is 13 amino acids long. V was pared by 4 bases and J by 1 base, with 8 bases between. The germline gives CDR1 SGHRS, CDR2 YFSETQ. As DNA, the CDR3 is TGCGCCAGCAGCGCCGGGGAGAACACTGAAGCTTTCTTT. The encoded protein is CASSAGENTEAFF.

The chain has TRBV6-5 and TRBJ2-5; 9 nucleotides match TRBD2. With V trimmed by 10 bases and J by 3 bases, 9 bases remained unmatched. The length of the CDR3 is 14 residues. Germline V gene data show CDR1 as MNHEY and CDR2 as SVGAGI. CDR3 region: CATKSGGHKETQYF. DNA for the CDR3: TGTGCCACTAAGAGCGGGGGGCATAAAGAGACCCAGTACTTC.

The chain has TRBV3-1 (or the pseudogene TRBV3-2) and TRBJ2-1; D perhaps matches TRBD2 (6 bases). CDR1 LGHDT and CDR2 YNNKEL come from the germline V gene (reference sequence). The CDR3 contains 15 residues. V gave up 0 bases and J gave up 9 bases, with 15 bases separating them. The CDR3 DNA reads TGTGCCAGCAGCCAAGATGCGGGGCGGTATGCTGAGCAGTTCTTC. Translated, it gives CASSQDAGRYAEQFF.

The chain is built from TRBV10-2 and TRBJ2-3; TRBD1 agrees at 9 bases. CDR1 and CDR2 (germline): WSHSY, SAAADI. The CDR3 loop spans 16 amino acids. Trimming removed 6 bases from V and 2 bases from J; junction bases left unmatched: 9. CDR3 residues: CASSQRTGVVTDTQYF. The CDR3, as DNA: TGCGCCAGCAGCCAACGGACAGGGGTGGTCACAGATACGCAGTATTTT.

The V gene is TRBV18, the J gene TRBJ2-5; a possible D gene is TRBD1 (7 bases). The CDR3 extends over 17 amino acids. Trimming took off 5 bases at V and 1 base at J, with 20 bases between the two ends. Germline CDR1 KGHSH, CDR2 LQKENI. In DNA form, the CDR3 reads TGTGCCAGCTCAACGGCCGGACGGGGGACAGTCCAAGAGACCCAGTACTTC. Translation gives CASSTAGRGTVQETQYF. Full variable domain (missing parts from reference TRBV18 and TRBJ2-5): NAGVMQNPRHLVRRRGQEARLRCSPMKGHSHVYWYRQLPEEGLKFMVYLQKENIIDESGMPKERFSAEFPKEGPSILRIQQVVRGDSAAYFCASSTAGRGTVQETQYFGPGTRLLVL.

V usage is TRBV19 and J usage is TRBJ2-1; 11 bases align to TRBD1. V trimming: 8 bases; J trimming: 3 bases; junction bases outside the gene matches: 3. Germline V gene data show CDR1 as LNHDA and CDR2 as SQIVND (reference sequence). CDR3 size: 14 residues. The DNA of the CDR3 is TGTGCCAGTTCCGGGACAGGGGGCTACAATGAGCAGTTCTTC. The encoded protein is CASSGTGGYNEQFF.

V usage is TRBV29-1 and J usage is TRBJ2-2; D remains ambiguous. V lost 6 bases and J 1 base, leaving 9 bases between the germline ends. Germline CDR1 is SQVTM and CDR2 is ANQGSEA. This CDR3 region has 13 residues. CDR3 nucleotides: TGCAGCGTCGCCCCCGGGAACACCGGGGAGCTGTTTTTT. As protein: CSVAPGNTGELFF.

The gene calls are TRBV6-5 and TRBJ2-7; possibly TRBD2 for D (6 bases). There are 15 residues in the CDR3. Trimming removed 5 bases from V and 0 bases from J, with 14 bases in between. Germline loops: CDR1 MNHEY, CDR2 SVGAGI. The chain's CDR3 is CASSTRPGLSYEQYF. In DNA form, the CDR3 reads TGTGCCAGCAGTACAAGACCGGGACTCTCCTACGAGCAGTACTTC.

This chain connects TRBV5-1 to TRBJ2-1; D is perhaps TRBD2 (5 bases). This CDR3 is built from 16 residues. The germline V gene encodes CDR1 SGHRS and CDR2 YFSETQ. The V and J ends lost 4 bases and 6 bases respectively, with 20 bases between them. CDR3 sequence reads: CASSPRVGSLFNEQFF. The CDR3 DNA follows: TGCGCCAGCAGCCCCCGAGTAGGGAGTTTGTTCAATGAGCAGTTCTTC.

This clone was picked up one time. The genes are TRBV7-9 and TRBJ1-2, with D unclear. This CDR3 has 16 residues. CDR1 and CDR2 from the germline V gene are SEHNR and FQNEAQ (reference sequence). The V end lost 0 bases, the J end lost 0 bases, and 11 bases lay between the germline ends. The CDR3 sequence is CASSLAGRIANYGYTF. CDR3 bases: TGTGCCAGCAGCTTAGCTGGCAGGATAGCTAACTATGGCTACACCTTC.

This clone was seen more than once but under ten times. The J gene is TRBJ1-6, the V gene TRBV20-1; 12 nucleotides agree with TRBD1. The V and J ends lost 3 bases and 10 bases, in that order; junction bases with no gene match: 10. This CDR3 region has 16 residues. Germline V CDR1 and CDR2: DFQATT, SNEGSKA (reference sequence). CDR3 coding DNA: TGCAGTGCTAGTCCCCGGGACAGGGGGCTGGAATCACCCCTCCACTTT. It specifies CSASPRDRGLESPLHF.

The rearrangement uses TRBV7-8 and TRBJ2-5, with 14 bases fitting TRBD2. V lost 5 bases, J lost 5 bases, and 7 bases stayed unmatched. Germline loops: CDR1 SGHVS, CDR2 FQNEAQ. This CDR3 contains 16 residues. The CDR3 DNA reads as TGTGCCAGCAGCCCGACTAGCGGGGGGGCTTTGGAGACCCAGTACTTC. It codes for CASSPTSGGALETQYF.

This chain connects TRBV6-5 to TRBJ1-2; 8 positions match TRBD1. Germline CDR1 MNHEY, CDR2 SVGAGI. Losses at the gene ends were 6 bases for V and 4 bases for J; bases not matched to a gene: 10. The CDR3 is 15 amino acids. CDR3 residues: CASRAGQGGPYGYTF. The DNA of the CDR3 is TGTGCCAGCAGAGCCGGACAGGGAGGGCCCTATGGCTACACCTTC.

This sequence joins TRBV12-5 and TRBJ1-6; weak D call: TRBD1 (5 bases). CDR1 LGHNT and CDR2 FRNRAP come from the germline V gene. V was pared by 5 bases and J by 9 bases, with 8 bases between. CDR3 length: 12 residues. CDR3 coding DNA: TGTGCTAGTGGTCTAGGGGTTTCACCCCTCCACTTT. This codes for CASGLGVSPLHF. Drawing the rest from reference TRBV12-5 and TRBJ1-6, the complete variable domain is DARVTQTPRHKVTEMGQEVTMRCQPILGHNTVFWYRQTMMQGLELLAYFRNRAPLDDSGMPKDRFSAEMPDATLATLKIQPSEPRDSAVYFCASGLGVSPLHFGNGTRLTVT.

The chain uses TRBV6-1 and TRBJ1-5; D is unclear. V lost 0 bases, J lost 2 bases, and 8 bases lay in between. Germline V gene data show CDR1 as MNHNS and CDR2 as SASEGT. CDR3 size: 15 residues. Written as DNA, the CDR3 is TGTGCCAGCAGTGAAGCATCGAGGGGCAATCAGCCCCAGCATTTT. It codes for CASSEASRGNQPQHF.

This clone occurred once. This chain joins TRBV29-1 and TRBJ1-2; D ambiguous. Germline V CDR1 and CDR2: SQVTM, ANQGSEA. The CDR3 is 12 amino acids. The V gene lost 3 bases and the J gene lost 3 bases, with 8 bases spanning the gap. CDR3 in DNA: TGCAGCGTTGAGGAGACCGACTATGGCTACACCTTC. This gives the protein CSVEETDYGYTF. Full variable domain (remainder filled in from reference TRBV29-1 and TRBJ1-2): SAVISQKPSRDICQRGTSLTIQCQVDSQVTMMFWYRQQPGQSLTLIATANQGSEATYESGFVIDKFPISRPNLTFSTLTVSNMSPEDSSIYLCSVEETDYGYTFGSGTRLTVV.

The chain is built from TRBV4-1 and TRBJ2-3; D is unresolved. CDR3 length: 16 amino acids. V was cut by 1 base and J by 9 bases, with 20 bases left in between. The germline CDR1 and CDR2 sequences are MGHRA and YSYEKL. The CDR3 reads CASSQGGTPGYNTQYF. As DNA, the CDR3 is TGCGCCAGCAGCCAAGGAGGCACGCCCGGGTACAACACGCAGTATTTT.

This chain connects TRBV12-3 or TRBV12-4 to TRBJ2-3, with a possible D match to TRBD2 (5 bases). Trimming cost V 7 bases and J 6 bases, with 11 bases left between them. The CDR3 covers 12 residues. This chain's CDR3 is CASTRGLDTQYF. The CDR3 coding sequence is TGTGCCAGCACCCGAGGGCTGGATACGCAGTATTTT.

This clone appeared a few times. The chain is built from TRBV4-1 and TRBJ2-3; the D gene is possibly TRBD2 (5 bases). Germline values: CDR1 MGHRA, CDR2 YSYEKL. V lost 1 base, J lost 1 base, and 12 bases lay in between. This CDR3 spans 16 amino acids. CDR3 nucleotides: TGCGCCAGCAGCCAAGTTGGGTTTAGCGGCACAGATACGCAGTATTTT. It yields the protein CASSQVGFSGTDTQYF.

The rearrangement links TRBV5-5 to TRBJ1-5, with D possibly matching TRBD1 (6 bases). The V and J ends lost 4 bases and 1 base respectively, with 12 bases between them. This CDR3 is built from 15 residues. Germline CDR1 reads SGHKS; CDR2 reads YYEKEE (reference sequence). CDR3 nucleotide sequence: TGTGCCAGCAGCCCGGGACATAAGAGCAATCAGCCCCAGCATTTT. It encodes CASSPGHKSNQPQHF.

V gene TRBV7-2 combines with J gene TRBJ2-5; unclear D gene. The CDR3 is made up of 14 amino acids. Germline loops: CDR1 SGHTA, CDR2 FQGNSA. Trimming cost V 0 bases and J 2 bases, with 7 bases left between them. CDR3 protein: CASSLAAYQETQYF. CDR3 bases: TGTGCCAGCAGCTTAGCAGCGTATCAAGAGACCCAGTACTTC.

The rearrangement joins TRBV5-1 to TRBJ1-1; D is uncertain. The germline V gene encodes CDR1 SGHRS and CDR2 YFSETQ. V dropped 2 bases and J dropped 1 base, with 9 bases sitting between them. This CDR3 comprises 14 residues. The CDR3 nucleotides are TGCGCCAGCAGCTTTAGGACTGGGAACACTGAAGCTTTCTTT. Its translation is CASSFRTGNTEAFF.

This chain uses TRBV28 with TRBJ1-4; D remains unclear. Trimming removed 5 bases from V and 0 bases from J, with 10 bases in between. This CDR3 comprises 15 residues. Germline values: CDR1 MDHEN, CDR2 SYDVKM. The CDR3 DNA sequence: TGTGCCAGCAGTCGAGATGGAGCAACTAATGAAAAACTGTTTTTT. Translated: CASSRDGATNEKLFF.

The chain has TRBV19 and TRBJ2-7; D is uncertain. There are 12 residues in the CDR3. Trimming pared 6 bases from V and 0 bases from J, leaving 6 bases between. Germline V gene sequence: CDR1 LNHDA, CDR2 SQIVND (reference sequence). The CDR3 region has the DNA TGTGCCAGTAGCGACAACTCCTACGAGCAGTACTTC. Amino acid sequence: CASSDNSYEQYF.

This clone appeared once. The V call is TRBV19, the J call TRBJ2-7; TRBD1 aligns across 8 bases. The germline V gene encodes CDR1 LNHDA and CDR2 SQIVND (reference sequence). This CDR3 is built from 16 residues. The junction had 8 bases not matched to a gene; V was cut back by 1 base and J by 3 bases. CDR3 loop: CASSIAGQGALYEQYF. The CDR3 coding sequence is TGTGCCAGTAGTATAGCTGGGCAGGGGGCCCTCTACGAGCAGTACTTC.

The rearrangement joins TRBV24-1 to TRBJ2-1; 7 bases fit TRBD1. From germline, CDR1 is KGHDR and CDR2 SFDVKD. There are 16 residues in the CDR3. The ends lost 5 bases at V and 8 bases at J; junction bases unmatched: 14. The DNA for the CDR3 is TGTGCCACCAGTGCTGATACAGGGGCTCCTTTGGATGAGCAGTTCTTC. Protein product: CATSADTGAPLDEQFF.

This chain joins TRBV18 and TRBJ2-2, with 7 positions matching TRBD1. With 1 base clipped from V and 5 bases from J, the junction kept 4 bases outside the gene matches. CDR3 length: 15 amino acids. Germline-derived CDR1 and CDR2 are KGHSH and LQKENI. This CDR3 reads CASSPLGQETGELFF. For the CDR3, the DNA is TGTGCCAGCTCACCACTAGGACAGGAGACCGGGGAGCTGTTTTTT.

This sequence joins TRBV2 and TRBJ1-2; perhaps TRBD1 as D (6 bases). Per germline, CDR1 SNHLY and CDR2 FYNNEI. CDR3 length: 13 residues. Trimming removed 4 bases at V and 4 bases at J, with 10 bases between. This chain's CDR3 is CASSVRGSYGYTF. The CDR3, as DNA: TGTGCCAGCAGTGTGAGGGGGTCCTATGGCTACACCTTC.

This chain links TRBV7-9 with TRBJ1-4; 10 bases align to TRBD1. This CDR3 spans 14 amino acids. Trimming removed 4 bases from V and 6 bases from J; junction bases left unmatched: 2. CDR1 and CDR2 (germline): SEHNR, FQNEAQ (reference sequence). CDR3 amino acids: CASSSGTGDEKLFF. The CDR3 DNA sequence: TGTGCCAGCAGCTCCGGGACAGGGGATGAAAAACTGTTTTTT. Looking up the rest from reference TRBV7-9 and TRBJ1-4 gives the full variable domain: DTGVSQNPRHKITKRGQNVTFRCDPISEHNRLYWYRQTLGQGPEFLTYFQNEAQLEKSRLLSDRFSAERPKGSFSTLEIQRTEQGDSAMYLCASSSGTGDEKLFFGSGTQLSVL.